Here is one TCR beta chain with its context. The target antigen is unknown. This entry comes from a study of CXCR3-negative and CXCR3-positive naive CD8 T cells. Study-wide background: Roughly 1.5 +/- 0.3 million TRB reads came from each library, giving about 140 million in total.

The CDR3 sequence is 14 residues long. Points from the study as a whole: Memory cells showed distinct TRBV-TRBJ patterns, while the two naive subsets matched. Cryopreserved cells partially lost CXCR3 expression, and fresh PBMCs were used in most assays. The study found more hydrophobic TRB CDR3s in CXCR3-positive naive cells than in CXCR3-negative naive cells.

CD45RO-CCR7+CD27+CD95- defined naive CD8+ T cells. 5' RACE that incorporated UMI labels was used to prepare the TRB cDNA libraries. TCRdb re-called the 5' RACE reads and shows each CDR3 protein once, DNA omitted. This sample's clone table lists approximately 98,000 distinct CDR3 sequences. The origin of this receptor is a human donor in good health. Some clones in this sample may be carry-over from other donors' samples. The chain has TRBV12-3 or TRBV12-4 and TRBJ1-5; TCRdb's D gene call, TRBD1, goes unchecked for lack of DNA. The sample taken for sequencing was naive CXCR3+ CD8+ T cells from blood. Specified subset: CD45RO-CCR7+CD27+CD95- naive CD8+ T cells expressing CXCR3 (TNR3+). This CDR3 reads CASSSGQYNQPQHF.